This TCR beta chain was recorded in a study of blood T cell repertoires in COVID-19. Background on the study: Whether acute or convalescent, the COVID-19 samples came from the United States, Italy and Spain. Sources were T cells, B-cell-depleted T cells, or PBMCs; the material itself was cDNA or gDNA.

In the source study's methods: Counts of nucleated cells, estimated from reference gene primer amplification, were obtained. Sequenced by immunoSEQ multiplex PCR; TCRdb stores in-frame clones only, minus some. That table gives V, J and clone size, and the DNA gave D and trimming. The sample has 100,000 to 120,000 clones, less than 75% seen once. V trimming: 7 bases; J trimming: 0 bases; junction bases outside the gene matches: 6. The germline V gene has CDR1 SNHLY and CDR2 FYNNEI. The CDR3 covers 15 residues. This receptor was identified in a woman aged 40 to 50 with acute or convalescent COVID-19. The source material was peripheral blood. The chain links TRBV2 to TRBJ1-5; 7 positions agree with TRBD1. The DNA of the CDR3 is TGTGCCAGCACCGGGACAGCATATAGCAATCAGCCCCAGCATTTT. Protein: CASTGTAYSNQPQHF.